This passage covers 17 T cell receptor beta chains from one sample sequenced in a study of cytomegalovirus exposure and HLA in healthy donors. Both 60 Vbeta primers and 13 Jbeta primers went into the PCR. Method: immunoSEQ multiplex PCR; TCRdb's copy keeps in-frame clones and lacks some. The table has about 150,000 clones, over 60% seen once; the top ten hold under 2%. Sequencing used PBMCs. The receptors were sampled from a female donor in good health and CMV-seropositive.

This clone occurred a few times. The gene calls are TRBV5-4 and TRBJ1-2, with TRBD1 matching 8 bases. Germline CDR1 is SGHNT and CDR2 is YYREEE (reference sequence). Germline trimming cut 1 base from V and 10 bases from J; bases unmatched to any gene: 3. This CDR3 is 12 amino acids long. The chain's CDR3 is CASSLQGALYTF. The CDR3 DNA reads TGTGCCAGCAGCTTGCAGGGGGCGCTCTACACCTTC.

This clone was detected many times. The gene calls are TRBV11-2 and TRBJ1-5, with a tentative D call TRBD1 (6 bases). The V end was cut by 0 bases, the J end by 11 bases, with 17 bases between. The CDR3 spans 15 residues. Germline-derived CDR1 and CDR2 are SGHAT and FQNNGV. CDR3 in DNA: TGTGCCAGCAGCTTAGATGACGGACAGTATAGGACCCAGCATTTT. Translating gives CASSLDDGQYRTQHF.

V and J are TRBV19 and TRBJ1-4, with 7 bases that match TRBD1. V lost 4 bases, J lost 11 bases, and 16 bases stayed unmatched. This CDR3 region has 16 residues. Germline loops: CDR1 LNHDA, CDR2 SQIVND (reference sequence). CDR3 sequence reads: CASSTDRETQSDKLFF. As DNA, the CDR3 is TGTGCCAGTAGTACCGACAGGGAAACCCAATCCGATAAACTGTTTTTT.

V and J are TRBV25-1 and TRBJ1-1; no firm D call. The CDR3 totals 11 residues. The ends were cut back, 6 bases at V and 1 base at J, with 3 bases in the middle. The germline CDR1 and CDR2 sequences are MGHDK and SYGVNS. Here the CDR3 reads CASRQNTEAFF. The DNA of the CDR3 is TGTGCCAGCAGACAGAACACTGAAGCTTTCTTT.

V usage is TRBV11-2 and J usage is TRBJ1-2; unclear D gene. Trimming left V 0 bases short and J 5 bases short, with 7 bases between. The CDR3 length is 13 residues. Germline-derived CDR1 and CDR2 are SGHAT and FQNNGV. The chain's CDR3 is CASSLDRSYGYTF. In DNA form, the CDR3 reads TGTGCCAGCAGCTTAGATCGGAGTTATGGCTACACCTTC.

Written as DNA, the CDR3 is TGCGCCAGCAGCTTTCAGGGGGTTACCGGGGATACGCAGTATTTT. Translated: CASSFQGVTGDTQYF. The chain carries TRBV5-1 and TRBJ2-3; 7 nucleotides match TRBD1. CDR3 length: 15 residues. V shed 2 bases, J shed 6 bases, and the junction held 9 bases outside the gene matches. CDR1 and CDR2 from the germline V gene are SGHRS and YFSETQ.

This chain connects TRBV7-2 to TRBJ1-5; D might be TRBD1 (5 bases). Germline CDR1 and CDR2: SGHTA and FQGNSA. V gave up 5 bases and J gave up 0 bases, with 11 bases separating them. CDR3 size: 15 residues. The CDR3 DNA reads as TGTGCCAGCAGCACACAGACAGATAGCAATCAGCCCCAGCATTTT. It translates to CASSTQTDSNQPQHF.

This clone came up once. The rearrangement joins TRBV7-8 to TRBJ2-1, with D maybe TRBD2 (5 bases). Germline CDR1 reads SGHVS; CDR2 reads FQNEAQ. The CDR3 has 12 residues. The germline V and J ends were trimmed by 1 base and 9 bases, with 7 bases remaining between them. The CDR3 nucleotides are TGTGCCAGCAGCTTAGAACTAGGTGAGCAGTTCTTC. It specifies CASSLELGEQFF.

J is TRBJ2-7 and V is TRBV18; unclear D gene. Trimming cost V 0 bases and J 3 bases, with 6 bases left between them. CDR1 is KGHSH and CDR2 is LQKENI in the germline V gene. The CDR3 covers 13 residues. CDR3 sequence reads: CASSPPSHYEQYF. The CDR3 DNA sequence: TGTGCCAGCTCACCACCGTCCCACTACGAGCAGTACTTC. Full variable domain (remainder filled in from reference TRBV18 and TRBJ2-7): NAGVMQNPRHLVRRRGQEARLRCSPMKGHSHVYWYRQLPEEGLKFMVYLQKENIIDESGMPKERFSAEFPKEGPSILRIQQVVRGDSAAYFCASSPPSHYEQYFGPGTRLTVT.

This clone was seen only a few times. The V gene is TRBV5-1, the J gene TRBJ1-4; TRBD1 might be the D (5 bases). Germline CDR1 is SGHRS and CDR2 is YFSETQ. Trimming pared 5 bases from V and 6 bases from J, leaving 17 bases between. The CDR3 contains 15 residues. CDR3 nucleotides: TGCGCCAGCAGACCCGTAGGGGCCCAGGATGAAAAACTGTTTTTT. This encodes CASRPVGAQDEKLFF.

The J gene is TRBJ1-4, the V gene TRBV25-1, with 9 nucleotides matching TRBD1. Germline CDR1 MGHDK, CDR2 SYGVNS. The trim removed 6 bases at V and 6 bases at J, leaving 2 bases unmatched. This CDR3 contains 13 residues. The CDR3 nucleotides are TGTGCCAGCAGACAGGGGGCGGATGAAAAACTGTTTTTT. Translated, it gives CASRQGADEKLFF.

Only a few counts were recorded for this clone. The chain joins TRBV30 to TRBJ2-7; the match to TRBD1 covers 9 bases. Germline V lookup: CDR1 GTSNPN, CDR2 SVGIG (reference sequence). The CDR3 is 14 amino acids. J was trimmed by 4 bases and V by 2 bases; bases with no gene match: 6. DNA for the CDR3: TGTGCCTGGAGTTACCCGGGACAGGGATACGAGCAGTACTTC. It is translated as CAWSYPGQGYEQYF.

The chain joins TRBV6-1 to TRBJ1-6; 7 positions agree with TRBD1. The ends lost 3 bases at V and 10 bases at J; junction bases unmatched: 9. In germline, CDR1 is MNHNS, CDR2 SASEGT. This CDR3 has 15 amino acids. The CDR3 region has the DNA TGTGCCAGCAGTGATTCGACAGGGCCAGGGTCACCCCTCCACTTT. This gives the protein CASSDSTGPGSPLHF.

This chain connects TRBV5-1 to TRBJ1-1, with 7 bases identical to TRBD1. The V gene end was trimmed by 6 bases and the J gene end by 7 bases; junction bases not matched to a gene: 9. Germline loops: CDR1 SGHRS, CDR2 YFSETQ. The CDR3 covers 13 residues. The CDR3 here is CASTNRGQGEAFF. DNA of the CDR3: TGCGCCAGCACTAACAGGGGTCAGGGTGAAGCTTTCTTT.

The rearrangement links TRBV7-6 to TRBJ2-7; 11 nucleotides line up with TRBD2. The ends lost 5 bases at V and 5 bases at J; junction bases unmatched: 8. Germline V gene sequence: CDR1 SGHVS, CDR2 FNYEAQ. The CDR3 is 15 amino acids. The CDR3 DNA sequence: TGTGCCAGCAGCCTAGGTTCACTAGCGGGAGACGAGCAGTACTTC. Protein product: CASSLGSLAGDEQYF.

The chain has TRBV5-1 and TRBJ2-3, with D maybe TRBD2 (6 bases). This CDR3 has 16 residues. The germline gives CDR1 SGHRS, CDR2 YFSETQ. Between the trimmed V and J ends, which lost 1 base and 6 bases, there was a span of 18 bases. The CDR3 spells CASSLSGTHAADTQYF. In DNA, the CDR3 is TGCGCCAGCAGCTTGTCCGGGACTCATGCCGCTGATACGCAGTATTTT.

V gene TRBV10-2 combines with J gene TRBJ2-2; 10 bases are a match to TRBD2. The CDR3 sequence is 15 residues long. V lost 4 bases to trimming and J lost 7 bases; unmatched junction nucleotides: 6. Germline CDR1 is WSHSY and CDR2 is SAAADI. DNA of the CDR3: TGCGCCAGCAGTGCCCTAGCGGGAGTGGGCGGGGAGCTGTTTTTT. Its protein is CASSALAGVGGELFF.